This T cell receptor beta chain stems from a study of identical twins. This clonotype was seen more than once but under ten times. Germline V lookup: CDR1 KGHDR, CDR2 SFDVKD. V dropped 4 bases and J dropped 4; count of bases not matched to a gene: 8. CDR3 length: 16 residues. MiXCR, applied by TCRdb to the 5' RACE reads, yields one record per CDR3 protein. The sample holds about 530,000 distinct CDR3 sequences, roughly 15% seen once. These data were likewise used in another study, on yellow fever vaccine responses in identical twins.

The receptor comes from a woman in her late teens or twenties in good health. V is TRBV24-1 and J is TRBJ2-1; 8 nucleotides line up with TRBD2. The sample consisted of CD4+ T cells sorted from blood. The CDR3 nucleotides are TGTGCCACCAGTGACTTTCGGACTAGCCAATACAATGAGCAGTTCTTC. This sequence encodes CATSDFRTSQYNEQFF.